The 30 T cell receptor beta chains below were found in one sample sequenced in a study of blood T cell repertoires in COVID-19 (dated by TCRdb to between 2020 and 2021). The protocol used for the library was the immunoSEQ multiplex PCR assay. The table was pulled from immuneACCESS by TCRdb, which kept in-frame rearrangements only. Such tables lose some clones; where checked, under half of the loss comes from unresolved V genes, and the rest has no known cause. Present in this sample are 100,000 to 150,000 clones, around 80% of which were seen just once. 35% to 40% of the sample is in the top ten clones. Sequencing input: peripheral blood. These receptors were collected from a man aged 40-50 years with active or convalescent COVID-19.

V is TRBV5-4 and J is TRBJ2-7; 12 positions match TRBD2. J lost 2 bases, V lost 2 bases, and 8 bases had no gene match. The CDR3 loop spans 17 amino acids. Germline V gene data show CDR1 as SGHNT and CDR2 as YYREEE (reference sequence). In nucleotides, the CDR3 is TGTGCCAGCAGCTTAGGGACTAGCGGGCAAAATACCTACGAGCAGTACTTC. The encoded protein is CASSLGTSGQNTYEQYF.

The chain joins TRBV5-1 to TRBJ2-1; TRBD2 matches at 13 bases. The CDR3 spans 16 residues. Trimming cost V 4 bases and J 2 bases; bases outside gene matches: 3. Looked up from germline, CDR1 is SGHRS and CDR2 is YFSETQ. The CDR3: CASSLTSGGTYNEQFF. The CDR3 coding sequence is TGCGCCAGCAGCCTGACTAGCGGGGGGACCTACAATGAGCAGTTCTTC.

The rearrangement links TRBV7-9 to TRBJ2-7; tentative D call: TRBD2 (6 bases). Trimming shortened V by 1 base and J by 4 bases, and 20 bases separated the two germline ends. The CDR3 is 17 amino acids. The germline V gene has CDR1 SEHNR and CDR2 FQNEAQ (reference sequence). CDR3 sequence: CASSLVRAGSGPYEQYF. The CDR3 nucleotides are TGTGCCAGCAGCTTAGTGAGGGCTGGGAGCGGGCCGTACGAGCAGTACTTC. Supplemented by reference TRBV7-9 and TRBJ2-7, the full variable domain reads DTGVSQNPRHKITKRGQNVTFRCDPISEHNRLYWYRQTLGQGPEFLTYFQNEAQLEKSRLLSDRFSAERPKGSFSTLEIQRTEQGDSAMYLCASSLVRAGSGPYEQYFGPGTRLTVT.

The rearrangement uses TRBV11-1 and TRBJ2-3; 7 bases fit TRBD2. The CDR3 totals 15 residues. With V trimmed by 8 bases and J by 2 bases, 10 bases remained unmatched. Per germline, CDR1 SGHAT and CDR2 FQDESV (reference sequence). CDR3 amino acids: CASGPDGRDTDTQYF. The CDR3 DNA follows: TGTGCCAGCGGCCCGGATGGGAGGGACACAGATACGCAGTATTTT.

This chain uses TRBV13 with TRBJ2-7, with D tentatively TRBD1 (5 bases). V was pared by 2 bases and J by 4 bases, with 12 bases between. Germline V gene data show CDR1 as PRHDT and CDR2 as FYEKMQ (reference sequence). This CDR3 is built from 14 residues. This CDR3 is CASSLKGYLYEQYF. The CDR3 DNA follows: TGTGCCAGCAGCTTAAAGGGGTATCTATACGAGCAGTACTTC.

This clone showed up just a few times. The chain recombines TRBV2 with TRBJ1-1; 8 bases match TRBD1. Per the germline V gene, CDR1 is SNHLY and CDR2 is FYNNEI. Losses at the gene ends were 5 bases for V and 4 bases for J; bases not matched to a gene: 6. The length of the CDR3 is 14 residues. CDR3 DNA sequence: TGTGCCAGCAGTCACACCGGGACAGGCACTGAAGCTTTCTTT. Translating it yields CASSHTGTGTEAFF.

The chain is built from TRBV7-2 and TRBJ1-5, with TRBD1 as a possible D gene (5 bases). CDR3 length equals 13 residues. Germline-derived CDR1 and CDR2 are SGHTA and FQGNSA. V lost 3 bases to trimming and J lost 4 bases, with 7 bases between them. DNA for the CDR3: TGTGCCAGCAGCTTCCGACAGAATCAGCCCCAGCATTTT. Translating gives CASSFRQNQPQHF.

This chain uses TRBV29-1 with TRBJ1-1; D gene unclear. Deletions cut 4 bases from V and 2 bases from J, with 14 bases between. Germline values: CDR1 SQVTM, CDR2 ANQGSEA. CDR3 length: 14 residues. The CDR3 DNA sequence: TGCAGCGTTGTGGGTGACCGGGGAAACACTGAAGCTTTCTTT. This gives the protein CSVVGDRGNTEAFF.

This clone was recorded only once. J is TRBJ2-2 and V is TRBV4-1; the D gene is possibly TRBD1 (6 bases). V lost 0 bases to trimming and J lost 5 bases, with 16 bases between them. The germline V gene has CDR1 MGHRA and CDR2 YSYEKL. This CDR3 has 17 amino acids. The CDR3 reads CASSQESFRGRTGELFF. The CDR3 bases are TGCGCCAGCAGCCAAGAAAGTTTCAGGGGTCGAACCGGGGAGCTGTTTTTT.

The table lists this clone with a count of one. CDR3 in DNA: TGCGCCAGCAGCCCGGGACAGGGGAATTCACCCCTCCACTTT. Its translation: CASSPGQGNSPLHF. V and J are TRBV5-1 and TRBJ1-6, with 10 bases lining up with TRBD1. Germline-derived CDR1 and CDR2 are SGHRS and YFSETQ. The CDR3 covers 14 residues. Losses at the gene ends were 4 bases for V and 7 bases for J; bases not matched to a gene: 2. The whole variable domain, filled in from reference TRBV5-1 and TRBJ1-6, reads KAGVTQTPRYLIKTRGQQVTLSCSPISGHRSVSWYQQTPGQGLQFLFEYFSETQRNKGNFPGRFSGRQFSNSRSEMNVSTLELGDSALYLCASSPGQGNSPLHFGNGTRLTVT.

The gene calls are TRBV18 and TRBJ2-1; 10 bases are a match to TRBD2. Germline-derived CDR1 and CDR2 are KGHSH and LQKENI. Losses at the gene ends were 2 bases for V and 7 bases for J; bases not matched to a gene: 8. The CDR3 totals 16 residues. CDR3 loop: CASSPGLAGAVNEQFF. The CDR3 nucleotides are TGTGCCAGCTCACCAGGGCTAGCGGGAGCAGTGAATGAGCAGTTCTTC.

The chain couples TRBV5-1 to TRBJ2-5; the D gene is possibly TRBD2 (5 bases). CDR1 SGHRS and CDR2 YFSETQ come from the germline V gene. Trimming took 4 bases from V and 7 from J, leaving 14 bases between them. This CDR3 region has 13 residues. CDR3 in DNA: TGCGCCAGCAGCACGGACTGGTGGGGGACCCAGTACTTC. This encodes CASSTDWWGTQYF.

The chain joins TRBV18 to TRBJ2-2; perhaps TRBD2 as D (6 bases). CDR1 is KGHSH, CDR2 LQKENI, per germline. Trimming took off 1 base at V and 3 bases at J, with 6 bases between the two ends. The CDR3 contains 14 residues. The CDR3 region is CASSPRDYTGELFF. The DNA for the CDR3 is TGTGCCAGCTCACCACGGGACTACACCGGGGAGCTGTTTTTT.

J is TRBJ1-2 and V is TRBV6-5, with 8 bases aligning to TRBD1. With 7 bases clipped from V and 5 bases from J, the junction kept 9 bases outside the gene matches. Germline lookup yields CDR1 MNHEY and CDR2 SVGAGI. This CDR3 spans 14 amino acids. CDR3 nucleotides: TGTGCCAGCACCTTCGGGACAGGAATATATGGCTACACCTTC. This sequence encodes CASTFGTGIYGYTF.

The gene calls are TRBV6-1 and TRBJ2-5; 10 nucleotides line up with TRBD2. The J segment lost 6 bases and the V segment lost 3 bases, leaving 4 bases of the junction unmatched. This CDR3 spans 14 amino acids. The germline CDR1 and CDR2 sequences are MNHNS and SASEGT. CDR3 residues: CASSDSSGSKTQYF. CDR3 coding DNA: TGTGCCAGCAGTGATTCTAGCGGGAGCAAGACCCAGTACTTC.

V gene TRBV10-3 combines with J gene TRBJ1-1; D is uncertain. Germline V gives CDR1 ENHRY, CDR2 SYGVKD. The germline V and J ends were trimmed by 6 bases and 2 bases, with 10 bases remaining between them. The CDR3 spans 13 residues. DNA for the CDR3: TGTGCCATCAGGCGAGCGGACAACACTGAAGCTTTCTTT. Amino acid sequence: CAIRRADNTEAFF.

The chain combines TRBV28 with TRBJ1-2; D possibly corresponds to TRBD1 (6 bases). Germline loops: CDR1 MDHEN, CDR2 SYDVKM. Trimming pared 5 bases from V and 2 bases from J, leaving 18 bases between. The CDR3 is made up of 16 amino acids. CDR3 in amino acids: CASSVLRGGSNYGYTF. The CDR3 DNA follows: TGTGCCAGCAGTGTACTCAGGGGTGGGAGCAACTATGGCTACACCTTC.

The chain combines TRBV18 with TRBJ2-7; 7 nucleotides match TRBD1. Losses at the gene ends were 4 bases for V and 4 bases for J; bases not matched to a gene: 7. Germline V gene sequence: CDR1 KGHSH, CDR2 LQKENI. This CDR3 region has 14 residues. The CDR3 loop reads CASSQGTELYEQYF. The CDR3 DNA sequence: TGTGCCAGCTCACAAGGGACAGAATTGTACGAGCAGTACTTC.

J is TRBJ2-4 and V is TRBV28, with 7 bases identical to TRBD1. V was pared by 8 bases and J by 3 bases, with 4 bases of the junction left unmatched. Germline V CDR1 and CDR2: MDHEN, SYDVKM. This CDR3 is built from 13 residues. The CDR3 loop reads CASVGDSKNIQYF. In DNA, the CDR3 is TGTGCCAGCGTGGGGGACAGCAAAAACATTCAGTACTTC. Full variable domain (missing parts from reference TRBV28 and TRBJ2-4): DVKVTQSSRYLVKRTGEKVFLECVQDMDHENMFWYRQDPGLGLRLIYFSYDVKMKEKGDIPEGYSVSREKKERFSLILESASTNQTSMYLCASVGDSKNIQYFGAGTRLSVL.

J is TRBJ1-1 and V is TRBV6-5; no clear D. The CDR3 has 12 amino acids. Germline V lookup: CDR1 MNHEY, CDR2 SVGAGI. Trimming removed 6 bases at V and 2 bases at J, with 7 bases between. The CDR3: CASRTLNTEAFF. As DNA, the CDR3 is TGTGCCAGCAGGACACTTAACACTGAAGCTTTCTTT.

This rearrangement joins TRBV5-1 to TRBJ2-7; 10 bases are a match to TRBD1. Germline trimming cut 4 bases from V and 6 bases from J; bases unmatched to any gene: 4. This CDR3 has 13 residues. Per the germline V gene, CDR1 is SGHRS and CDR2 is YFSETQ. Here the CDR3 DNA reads TGCGCCAGCAGCCAGACAGGGGGCGGCGAGCAGTACTTC. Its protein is CASSQTGGGEQYF.

The CDR3 nucleotides are TGTGCCAGCAGCCTTACCGGGAGTAACACTGAAGCTTTCTTT. This sequence encodes CASSLTGSNTEAFF. The chain employs TRBV4-2 and TRBJ1-1; no definite D call. Trimming took 4 bases from V and 2 from J, leaving 11 bases between them. Germline V gives CDR1 LGHNA, CDR2 YNFKEQ. This CDR3 contains 14 residues.

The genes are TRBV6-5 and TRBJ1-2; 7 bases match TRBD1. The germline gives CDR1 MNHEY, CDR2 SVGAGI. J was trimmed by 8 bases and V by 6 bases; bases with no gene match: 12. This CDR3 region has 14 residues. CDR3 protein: CASSLSTGQPGYTF. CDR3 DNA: TGTGCCAGCAGCCTAAGCACGGGACAGCCAGGCTACACCTTC.

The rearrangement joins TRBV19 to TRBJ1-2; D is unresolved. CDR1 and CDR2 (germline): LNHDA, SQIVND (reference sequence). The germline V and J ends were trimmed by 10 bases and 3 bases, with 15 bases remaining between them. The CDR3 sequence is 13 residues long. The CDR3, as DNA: TGTGCCACTCCTCAACGGAGAGACTATGGCTACACCTTC. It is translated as CATPQRRDYGYTF. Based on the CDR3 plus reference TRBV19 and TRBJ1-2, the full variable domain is DGGITQSPKYLFRKEGQNVTLSCEQNLNHDAMYWYRQDPGQGLRLIYYSQIVNDFQKGDIAEGYSVSREKKESFPLTVTSAQKNPTAFYLCATPQRRDYGYTFGSGTRLTVV.

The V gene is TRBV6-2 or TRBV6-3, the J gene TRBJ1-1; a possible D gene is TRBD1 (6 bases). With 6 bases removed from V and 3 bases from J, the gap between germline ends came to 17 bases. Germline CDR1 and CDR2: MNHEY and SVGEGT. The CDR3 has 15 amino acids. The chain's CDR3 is CASSPTGKGYTEAFF. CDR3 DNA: TGTGCCAGCAGCCCCACAGGGAAGGGGTACACTGAAGCTTTCTTT.

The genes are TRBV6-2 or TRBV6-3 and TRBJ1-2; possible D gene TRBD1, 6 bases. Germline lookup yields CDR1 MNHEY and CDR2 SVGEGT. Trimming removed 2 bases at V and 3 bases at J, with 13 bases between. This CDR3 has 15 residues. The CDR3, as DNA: TGTGCCAGCAGTTACGGCCGGGACACCGACTATGGCTACACCTTC. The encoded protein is CASSYGRDTDYGYTF.

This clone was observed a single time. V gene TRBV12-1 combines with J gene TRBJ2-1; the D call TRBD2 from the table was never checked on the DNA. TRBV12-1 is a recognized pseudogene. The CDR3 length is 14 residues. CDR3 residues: CASSIRDSQPMQFF. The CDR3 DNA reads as TGTGCCAGCAGCATCCGGGACTCCCAACCGATGCAGTTCTTC.

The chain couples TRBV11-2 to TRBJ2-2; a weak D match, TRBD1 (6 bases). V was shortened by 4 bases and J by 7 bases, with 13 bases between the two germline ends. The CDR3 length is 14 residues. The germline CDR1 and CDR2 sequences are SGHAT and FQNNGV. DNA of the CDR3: TGTGCCAGCAGCTCATTAACAGGGCACGGGGAGCTGTTTTTT. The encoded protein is CASSSLTGHGELFF.

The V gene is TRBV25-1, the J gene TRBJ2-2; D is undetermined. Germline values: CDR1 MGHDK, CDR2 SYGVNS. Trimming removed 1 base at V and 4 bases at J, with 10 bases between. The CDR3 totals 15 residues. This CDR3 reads CASSESNRATGELFF. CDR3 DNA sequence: TGTGCCAGCAGTGAATCCAACAGAGCCACCGGGGAGCTGTTTTTT. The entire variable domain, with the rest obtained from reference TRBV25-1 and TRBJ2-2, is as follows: EADIYQTPRYLVIGTGKKITLECSQTMGHDKMYWYQQDPGMELHLIHYSYGVNSTEKGDLSSESTVSRIRTEHFPLTLESARPSHTSQYLCASSESNRATGELFFGEGSRLTVL.

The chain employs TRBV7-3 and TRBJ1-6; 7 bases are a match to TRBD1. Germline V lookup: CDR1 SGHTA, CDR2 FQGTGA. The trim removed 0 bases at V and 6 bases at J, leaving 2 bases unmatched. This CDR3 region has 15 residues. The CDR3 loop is CASSLTGTANSPLHF. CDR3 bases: TGTGCCAGCAGCTTAACCGGGACAGCTAATTCACCCCTCCACTTT.